This is a list of T cell receptor beta chains from one sample in a study of blood T cell repertoires in COVID-19. TCRdb's table, derived via immunoSEQ multiplex PCR, lists solely in-frame clones and lacks some. The data contain some 340,000 clones, 90% of them singletons. The sample taken for sequencing was PBMCs or T cells enriched from blood (not recorded which). The origin of the receptors is a woman aged 25-40 years who had been exposed to COVID-19. Each CDR3 is given with its conserved first and last residue. Fields, in order: V gene, J gene, D gene, CDR3 DNA, CDR3 protein. The D gene is left open where the match is weak.

>TRBV5-1|TRBJ2-1|TRBD2
TGCGCCAGCAGCCGGGGACTAGCGGGGGGGCATGAGCAGTTCTTC
CASSRGLAGGHEQFF
>TRBV5-1|TRBJ2-5|-
TGCGCCAGCAGCTTGGGAAGAGGGAAGGAAGAGACCCAGTACTTC
CASSLGRGKEETQYF
>TRBV4-1|TRBJ2-1|TRBD2
TGCGCCAGCAGCCAAGATCATCCTAGCGGGGGGGGAGTCTTCTACAATGAGCAGTTCTTC
CASSQDHPSGGGVFYNEQFF
>TRBV2|TRBJ2-7|-
TGTGCCAGCAGTGACAACACTAGGCAGTACTTC
CASSDNTRQYF
>TRBV9|TRBJ2-3|TRBD2
TGTGCCAGCAGCGCCTCGGCGGGGGGGGCAGATACGCAGTATTTT
CASSASAGGADTQYF
>TRBV25-1|TRBJ2-1|TRBD1
TGTGCCAGCAGTGACCGACAGGGTTTCGATGAGCAGTTCTTC
CASSDRQGFDEQFF
>TRBV4-1|TRBJ1-1|-
TGCGCCAGCAGCCAAGGCGTTGCTGAGGGAGCTTTCTTT
CASSQGVAEGAFF
>TRBV19|TRBJ1-1|-
TGTGCCAGTAGTATCATTGGCAGGTCGAACACTGAAGCTTTCTTT
CASSIIGRSNTEAFF
>TRBV5-1|TRBJ1-2|-
TGCGCCAGCAGCTTGGTGGGCAGCTATGGCTACACCTTC
CASSLVGSYGYTF
>TRBV5-1|TRBJ1-2|-
TGCGCCAGCAGCTTGGCCACGACAGCTAACTATGGCTACACCTTC
CASSLATTANYGYTF
>TRBV7-9|TRBJ2-1|TRBD2
TGTGCCAGCAGCTTCCCCGGGACTAGCGAGTACAATGAGCAGTTCTTC
CASSFPGTSEYNEQFF
>TRBV29-1|TRBJ1-5|-
TGCAGCGTTTCGTGGGCAGCCGATCAGCCCCAGCATTTT
CSVSWAADQPQHF
>TRBV12-3/TRBV12-4|TRBJ1-2|TRBD1
TGTGCCAGCCTGGTGACAGGGGAAGGCTACACCTTC
CASLVTGEGYTF
>TRBV5-1|TRBJ1-2|TRBD1
TGCGCCAGCAGCTTGTCAGGGGGCGCTGACTATGGCTACACCTTC
CASSLSGGADYGYTF
>TRBV7-7|TRBJ2-3|-
TGTGCCAGCAGCTTAAGGGGGGGGCCCGGCACAGATACGCAGTATTTT
CASSLRGGPGTDTQYF
>TRBV4-2|TRBJ2-7|-
TGTGCCAGCAGCCAAGATCTAGGGGTGCAGTACTTC
CASSQDLGVQYF
>TRBV10-3|TRBJ1-1|TRBD1
TGTGCCATCAGGACAGGGGGCGTGTACACTGAAGCTTTCTTT
CAIRTGGVYTEAFF